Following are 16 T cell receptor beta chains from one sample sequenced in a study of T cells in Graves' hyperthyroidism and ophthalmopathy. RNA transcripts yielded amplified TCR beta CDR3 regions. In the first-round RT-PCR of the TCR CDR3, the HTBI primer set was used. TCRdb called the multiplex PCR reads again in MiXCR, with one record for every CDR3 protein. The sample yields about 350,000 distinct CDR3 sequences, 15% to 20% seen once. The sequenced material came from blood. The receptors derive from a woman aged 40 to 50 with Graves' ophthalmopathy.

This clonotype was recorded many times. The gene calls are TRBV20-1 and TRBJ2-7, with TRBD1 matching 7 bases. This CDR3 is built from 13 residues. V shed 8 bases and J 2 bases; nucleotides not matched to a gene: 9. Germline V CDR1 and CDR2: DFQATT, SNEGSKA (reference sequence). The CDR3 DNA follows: TGCAGTTACAGGGGAAACGACCCCTACGAGCAGTACTTC. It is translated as CSYRGNDPYEQYF.

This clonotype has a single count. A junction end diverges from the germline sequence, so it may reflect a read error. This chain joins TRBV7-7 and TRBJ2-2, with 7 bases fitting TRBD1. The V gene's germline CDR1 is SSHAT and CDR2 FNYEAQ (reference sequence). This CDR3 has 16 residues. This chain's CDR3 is CASSLGAGGDTGELFF. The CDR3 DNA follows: TGTGCTAGCAGCTTAGGGGCAGGGGGAGACACCGGGGAGCTGTTTTTT.

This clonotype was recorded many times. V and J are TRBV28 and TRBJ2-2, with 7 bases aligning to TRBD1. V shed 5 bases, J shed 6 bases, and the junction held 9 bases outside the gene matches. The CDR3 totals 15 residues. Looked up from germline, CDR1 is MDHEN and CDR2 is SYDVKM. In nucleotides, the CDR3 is TGTGCCAGCAGTCGGACAGGAAAGGGGGCCGGGGAGCTGTTTTTT. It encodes CASSRTGKGAGELFF.

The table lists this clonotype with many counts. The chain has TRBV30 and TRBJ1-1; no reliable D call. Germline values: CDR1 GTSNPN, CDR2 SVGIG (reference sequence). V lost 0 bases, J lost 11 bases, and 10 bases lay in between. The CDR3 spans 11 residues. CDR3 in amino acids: CAWSVGLWAFF. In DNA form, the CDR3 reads TGTGCCTGGAGTGTCGGGTTGTGGGCTTTCTTT.

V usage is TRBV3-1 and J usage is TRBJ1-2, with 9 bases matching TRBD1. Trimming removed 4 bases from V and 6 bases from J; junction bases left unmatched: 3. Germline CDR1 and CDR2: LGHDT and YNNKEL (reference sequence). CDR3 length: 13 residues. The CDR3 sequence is CASSPTGGNGYTF. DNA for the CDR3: TGTGCCAGCAGCCCGACAGGGGGTAATGGCTACACCTTC.

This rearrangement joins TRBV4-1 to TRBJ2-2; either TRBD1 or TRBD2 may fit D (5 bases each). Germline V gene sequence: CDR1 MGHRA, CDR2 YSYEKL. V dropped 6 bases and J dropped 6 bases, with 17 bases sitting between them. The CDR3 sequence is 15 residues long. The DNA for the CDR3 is TGCGCCAGCAGTTTACCCGGGACCCTGGCCGGGGAGCTGTTTTTT. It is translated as CASSLPGTLAGELFF.

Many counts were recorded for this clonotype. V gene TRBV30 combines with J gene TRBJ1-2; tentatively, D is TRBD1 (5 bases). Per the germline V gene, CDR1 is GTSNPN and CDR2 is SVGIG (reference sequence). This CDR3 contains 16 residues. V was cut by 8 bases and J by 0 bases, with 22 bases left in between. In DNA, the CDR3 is TGTGCCCGCCGCGGGACCACCTCCTTAGCTAACTATGGCTACACCTTC. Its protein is CARRGTTSLANYGYTF.

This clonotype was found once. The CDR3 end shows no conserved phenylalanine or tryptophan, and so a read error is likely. In DNA, the CDR3 is TGTGCCAGCAGCCAAGTACCGGGCAGGTCTGAAGCTTTCTCT. This codes for CASSQVPGRSEAFS. The genes are TRBV3-1 and TRBJ1-1, with D unclear. Per germline, CDR1 LGHDT and CDR2 YNNKEL (reference sequence). Trimming stripped 1 base from V and 6 bases from J, with 12 bases between. The CDR3 is made up of 14 amino acids.

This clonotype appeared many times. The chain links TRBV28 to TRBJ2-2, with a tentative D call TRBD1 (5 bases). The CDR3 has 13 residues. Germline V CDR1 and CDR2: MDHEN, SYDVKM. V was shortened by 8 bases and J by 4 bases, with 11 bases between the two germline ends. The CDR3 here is CASERGGTGELFF. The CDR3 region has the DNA TGTGCCAGCGAAAGGGGTGGCACCGGGGAGCTGTTTTTT. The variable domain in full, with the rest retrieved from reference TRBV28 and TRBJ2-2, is DVKVTQSSRYLVKRTGEKVFLECVQDMDHENMFWYRQDPGLGLRLIYFSYDVKMKEKGDIPEGYSVSREKKERFSLILESASTNQTSMYLCASERGGTGELFFGEGSRLTVL.

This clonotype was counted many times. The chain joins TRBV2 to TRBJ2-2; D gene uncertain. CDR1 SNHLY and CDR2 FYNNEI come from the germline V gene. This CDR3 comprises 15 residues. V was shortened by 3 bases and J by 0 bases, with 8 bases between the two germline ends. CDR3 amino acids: CASSDRTTNTGELFF. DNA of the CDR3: TGTGCCAGCAGTGACAGGACGACGAACACCGGGGAGCTGTTTTTT.

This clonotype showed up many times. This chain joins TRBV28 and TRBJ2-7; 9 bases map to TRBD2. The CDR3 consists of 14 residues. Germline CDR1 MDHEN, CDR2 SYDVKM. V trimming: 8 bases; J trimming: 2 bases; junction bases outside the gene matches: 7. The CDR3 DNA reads TGTGCCAGCGAGGGGAGCGGGAGGACCTACGAGCAGTACTTC. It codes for CASEGSGRTYEQYF.

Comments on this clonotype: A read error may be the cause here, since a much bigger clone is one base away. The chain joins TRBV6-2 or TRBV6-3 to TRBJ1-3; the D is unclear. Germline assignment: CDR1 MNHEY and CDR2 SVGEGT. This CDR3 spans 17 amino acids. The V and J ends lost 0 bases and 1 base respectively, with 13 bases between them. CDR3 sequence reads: CASSYSKVAGSGNTIYF. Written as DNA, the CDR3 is TGTGCCAGCAGTTACTCGAAAGTAGCCGGATCTGGAAACACCATATATTTT.

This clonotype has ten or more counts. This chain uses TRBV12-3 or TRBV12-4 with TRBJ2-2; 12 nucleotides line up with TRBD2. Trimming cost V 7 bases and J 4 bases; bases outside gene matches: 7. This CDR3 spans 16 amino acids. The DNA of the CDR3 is TGTGCCAGCACCAGACTAGCGGGAGCTGGCACCGGGGAGCTGTTTTTT. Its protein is CASTRLAGAGTGELFF.

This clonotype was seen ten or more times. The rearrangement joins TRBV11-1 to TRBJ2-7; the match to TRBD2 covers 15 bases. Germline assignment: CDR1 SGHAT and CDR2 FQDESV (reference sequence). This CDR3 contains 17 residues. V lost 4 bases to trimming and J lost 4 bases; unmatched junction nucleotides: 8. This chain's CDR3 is CASSWGSGLAGGYEQYF. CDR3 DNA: TGTGCCAGCAGCTGGGGGTCGGGACTAGCGGGAGGTTACGAGCAGTACTTC.

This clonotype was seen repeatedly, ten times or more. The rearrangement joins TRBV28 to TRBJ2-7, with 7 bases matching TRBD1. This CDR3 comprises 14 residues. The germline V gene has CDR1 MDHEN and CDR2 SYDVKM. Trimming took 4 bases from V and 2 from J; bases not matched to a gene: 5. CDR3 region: CASSYLDRPYEQYF. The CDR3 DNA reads TGTGCCAGCAGTTATTTGGACAGGCCCTACGAGCAGTACTTC.

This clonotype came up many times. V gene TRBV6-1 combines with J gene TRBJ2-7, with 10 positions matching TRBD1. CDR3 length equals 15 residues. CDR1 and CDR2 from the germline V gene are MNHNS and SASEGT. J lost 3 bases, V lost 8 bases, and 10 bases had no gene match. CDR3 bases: TGTGCCAGCCTTCGTGTGGGACAGGGGCACTACGAGCAGTACTTC. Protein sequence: CASLRVGQGHYEQYF.